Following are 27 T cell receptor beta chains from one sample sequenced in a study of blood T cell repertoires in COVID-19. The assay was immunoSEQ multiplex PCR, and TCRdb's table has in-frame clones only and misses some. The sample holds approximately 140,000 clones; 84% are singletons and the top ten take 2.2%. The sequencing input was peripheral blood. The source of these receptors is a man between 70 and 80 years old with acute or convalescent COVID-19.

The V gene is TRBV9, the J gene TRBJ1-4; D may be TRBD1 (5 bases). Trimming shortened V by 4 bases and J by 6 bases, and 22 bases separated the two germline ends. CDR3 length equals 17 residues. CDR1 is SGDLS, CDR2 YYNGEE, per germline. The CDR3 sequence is CASSFGGSIGSDEKLFF. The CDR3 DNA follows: TGTGCCAGCAGCTTTGGGGGGAGTATTGGGAGTGATGAAAAACTGTTTTTT.

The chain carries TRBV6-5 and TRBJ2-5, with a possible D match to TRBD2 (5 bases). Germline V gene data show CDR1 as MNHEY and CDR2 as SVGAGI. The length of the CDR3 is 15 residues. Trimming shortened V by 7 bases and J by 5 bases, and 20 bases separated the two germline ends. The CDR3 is CASTSGLTRGETQYF. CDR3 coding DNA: TGTGCCAGCACCTCGGGCCTAACTCGGGGTGAGACCCAGTACTTC.

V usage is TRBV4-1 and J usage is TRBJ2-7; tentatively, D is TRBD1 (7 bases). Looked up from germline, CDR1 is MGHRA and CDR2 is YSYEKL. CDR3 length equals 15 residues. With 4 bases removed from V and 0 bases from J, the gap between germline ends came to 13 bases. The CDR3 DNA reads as TGCGCCAGCAGCCGGAGGGGGCTTAGCTCCTACGAGCAGTACTTC. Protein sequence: CASSRRGLSSYEQYF.

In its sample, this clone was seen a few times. The DNA of the CDR3 is TGTGCCAGCAGCGCGAACTCCTACGAGCAGTACTTC. Translated: CASSANSYEQYF. This chain joins TRBV7-9 and TRBJ2-7; no reliable D call. Trimming shortened V by 5 bases and J by 0 bases, and 5 bases separated the two germline ends. Per the germline V gene, CDR1 is SEHNR and CDR2 is FQNEAQ (reference sequence). This CDR3 has 12 amino acids.

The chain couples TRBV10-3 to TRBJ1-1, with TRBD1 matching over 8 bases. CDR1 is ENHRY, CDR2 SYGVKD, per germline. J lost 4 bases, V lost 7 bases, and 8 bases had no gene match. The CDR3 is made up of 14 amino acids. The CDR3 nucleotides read TGTGCCATCACCGCAGGGGGCGAGGGCACTGAAGCTTTCTTT. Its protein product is CAITAGGEGTEAFF.

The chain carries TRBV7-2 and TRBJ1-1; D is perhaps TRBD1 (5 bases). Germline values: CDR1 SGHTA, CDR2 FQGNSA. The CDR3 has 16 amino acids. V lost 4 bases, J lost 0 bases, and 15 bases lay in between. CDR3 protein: CASSSRRGIMNTEAFF. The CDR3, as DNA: TGTGCCAGCAGCTCACGGCGGGGGATCATGAACACTGAAGCTTTCTTT.

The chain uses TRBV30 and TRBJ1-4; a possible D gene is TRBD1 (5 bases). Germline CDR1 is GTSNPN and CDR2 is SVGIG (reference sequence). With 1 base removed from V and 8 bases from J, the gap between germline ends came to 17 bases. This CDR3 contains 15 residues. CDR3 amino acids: CAWSARRGVGEKLFF. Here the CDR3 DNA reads TGTGCCTGGAGTGCGCGACGGGGGGTTGGGGAAAAACTGTTTTTT.

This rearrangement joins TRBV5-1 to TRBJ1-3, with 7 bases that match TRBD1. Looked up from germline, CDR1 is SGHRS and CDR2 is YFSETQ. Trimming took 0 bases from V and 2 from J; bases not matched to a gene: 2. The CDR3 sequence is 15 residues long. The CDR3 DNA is TGCGCCAGCAGCTTGGCCGACAGGGCTGGAAACACCATATATTTT. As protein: CASSLADRAGNTIYF.

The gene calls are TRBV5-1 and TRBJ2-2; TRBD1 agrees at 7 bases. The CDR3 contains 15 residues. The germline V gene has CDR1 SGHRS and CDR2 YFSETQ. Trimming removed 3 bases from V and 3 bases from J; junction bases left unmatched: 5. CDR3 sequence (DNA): TGCGCCAGCAGCTACCCAGGGGGAGACACCGGGGAGCTGTTTTTT. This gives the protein CASSYPGGDTGELFF. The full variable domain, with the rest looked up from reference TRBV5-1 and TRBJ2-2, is KAGVTQTPRYLIKTRGQQVTLSCSPISGHRSVSWYQQTPGQGLQFLFEYFSETQRNKGNFPGRFSGRQFSNSRSEMNVSTLELGDSALYLCASSYPGGDTGELFFGEGSRLTVL.

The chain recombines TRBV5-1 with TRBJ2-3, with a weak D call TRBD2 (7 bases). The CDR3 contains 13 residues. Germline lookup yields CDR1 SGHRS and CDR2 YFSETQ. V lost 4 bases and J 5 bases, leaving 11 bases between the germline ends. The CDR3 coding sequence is TGCGCCAGCAGCGGGGGGGCACGAGATACGCAGTATTTT. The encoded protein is CASSGGARDTQYF.

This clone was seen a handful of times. The DNA for the CDR3 is TGTGCTAGTGGTTACGGGACAGGGACGGGCAATTCACCCCTCCACTTT. Its translation is CASGYGTGTGNSPLHF. V is TRBV12-5 and J is TRBJ1-6; 9 positions agree with TRBD1. The V and J ends lost 4 bases and 7 bases, in that order; junction bases with no gene match: 8. The CDR3 length is 16 residues. Germline V gives CDR1 LGHNT, CDR2 FRNRAP.

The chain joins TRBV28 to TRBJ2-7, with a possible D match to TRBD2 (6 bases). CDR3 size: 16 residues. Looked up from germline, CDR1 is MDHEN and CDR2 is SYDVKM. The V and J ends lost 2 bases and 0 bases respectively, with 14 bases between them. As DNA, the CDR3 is TGTGCCAGCAGTTTACCCCTAGCGTTGAGCTCCTACGAGCAGTACTTC. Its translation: CASSLPLALSSYEQYF.

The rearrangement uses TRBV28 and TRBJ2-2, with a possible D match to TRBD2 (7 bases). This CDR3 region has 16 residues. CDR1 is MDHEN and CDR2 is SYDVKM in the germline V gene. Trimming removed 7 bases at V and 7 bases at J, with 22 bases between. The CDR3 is CASTPWEGGFDGELFF. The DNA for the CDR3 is TGTGCCAGCACTCCTTGGGAGGGGGGCTTCGACGGGGAGCTGTTTTTT. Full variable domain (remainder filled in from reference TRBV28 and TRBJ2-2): DVKVTQSSRYLVKRTGEKVFLECVQDMDHENMFWYRQDPGLGLRLIYFSYDVKMKEKGDIPEGYSVSREKKERFSLILESASTNQTSMYLCASTPWEGGFDGELFFGEGSRLTVL.

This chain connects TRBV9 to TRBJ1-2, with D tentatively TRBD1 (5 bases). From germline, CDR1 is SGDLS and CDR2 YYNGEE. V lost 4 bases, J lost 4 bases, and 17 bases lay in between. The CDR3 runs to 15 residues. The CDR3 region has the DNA TGTGCCAGCAGCCTTGAGGAGGGGACCATCTATGGCTACACCTTC. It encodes CASSLEEGTIYGYTF.

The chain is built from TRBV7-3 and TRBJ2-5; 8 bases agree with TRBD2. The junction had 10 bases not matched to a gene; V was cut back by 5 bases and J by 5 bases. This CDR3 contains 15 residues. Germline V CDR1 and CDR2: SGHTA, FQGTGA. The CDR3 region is CASSPLGGAHETQYF. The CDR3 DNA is TGTGCCAGCAGCCCCCTCGGGGGGGCTCACGAGACCCAGTACTTC.

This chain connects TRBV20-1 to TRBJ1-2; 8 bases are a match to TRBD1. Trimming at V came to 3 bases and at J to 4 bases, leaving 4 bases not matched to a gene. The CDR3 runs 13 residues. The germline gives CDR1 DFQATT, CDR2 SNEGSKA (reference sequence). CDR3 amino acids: CSASWTGTYGYTF. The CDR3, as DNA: TGCAGTGCTAGTTGGACAGGGACCTATGGCTACACCTTC.

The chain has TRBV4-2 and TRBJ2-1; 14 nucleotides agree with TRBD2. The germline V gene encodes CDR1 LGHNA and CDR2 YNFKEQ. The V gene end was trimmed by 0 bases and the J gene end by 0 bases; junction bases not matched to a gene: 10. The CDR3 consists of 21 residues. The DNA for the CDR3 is TGTGCCAGCAGCCAAGATTTCCGGACTAGCGGGGGGACGTACTCCTACAATGAGCAGTTCTTC. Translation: CASSQDFRTSGGTYSYNEQFF.

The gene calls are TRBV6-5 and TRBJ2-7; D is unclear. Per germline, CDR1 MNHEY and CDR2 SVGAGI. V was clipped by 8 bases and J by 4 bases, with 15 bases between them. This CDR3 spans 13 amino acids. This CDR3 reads CASGYRPGYEQYF. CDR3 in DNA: TGTGCCAGCGGGTACCGACCCGGGTACGAGCAGTACTTC.

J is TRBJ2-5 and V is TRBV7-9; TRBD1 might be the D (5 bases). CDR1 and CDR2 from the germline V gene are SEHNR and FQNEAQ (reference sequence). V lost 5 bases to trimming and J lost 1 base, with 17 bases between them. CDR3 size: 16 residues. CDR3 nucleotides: TGTGCCAGCAGCGAACAGGCCCAAAGGAGCCAAGAGACCCAGTACTTC. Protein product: CASSEQAQRSQETQYF.

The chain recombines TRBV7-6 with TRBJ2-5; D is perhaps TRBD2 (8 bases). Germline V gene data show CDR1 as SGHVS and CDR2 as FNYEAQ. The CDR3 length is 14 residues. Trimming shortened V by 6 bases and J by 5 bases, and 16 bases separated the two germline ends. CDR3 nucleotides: TGTGCCAGCAGACCGGGAGGGGGCAGGGAGACCCAGTACTTC. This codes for CASRPGGGRETQYF.

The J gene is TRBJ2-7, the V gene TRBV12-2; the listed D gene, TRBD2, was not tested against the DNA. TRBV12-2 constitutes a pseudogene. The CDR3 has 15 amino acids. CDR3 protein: CASRSYGTIAHEQYF. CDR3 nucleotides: TGTGCAAGTCGCTCCTACGGGACTATTGCCCACGAGCAGTACTTC.

The CDR3, as DNA: TGTGCCAGCAGTTTAAATCTGAGATCTGGAAACACCATATATTTT. Protein: CASSLNLRSGNTIYF. The V and J genes are TRBV28 and TRBJ1-3; D not certain. This CDR3 spans 15 amino acids. Germline values: CDR1 MDHEN, CDR2 SYDVKM. V lost 2 bases and J lost 1, with 9 bases in between.

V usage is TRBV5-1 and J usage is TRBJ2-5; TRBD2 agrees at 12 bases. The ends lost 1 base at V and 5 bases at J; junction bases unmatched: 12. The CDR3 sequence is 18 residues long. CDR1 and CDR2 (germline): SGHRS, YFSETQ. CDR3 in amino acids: CASSLTTSGSPGGETQYF. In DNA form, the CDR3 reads TGCGCCAGCAGCTTGACGACTAGCGGGAGTCCGGGTGGGGAGACCCAGTACTTC.

CDR3 region: CASSLAFRASQHF. The CDR3 DNA follows: TGTGCCAGCAGTTTGGCGTTCAGGGCGTCCCAGCATTTT. The rearrangement uses TRBV28 and TRBJ1-5; a possible D gene is TRBD1 (5 bases). The CDR3 is made up of 13 amino acids. In germline, CDR1 is MDHEN, CDR2 SYDVKM. The ends were cut back, 3 bases at V and 11 bases at J, with 14 bases in the middle.

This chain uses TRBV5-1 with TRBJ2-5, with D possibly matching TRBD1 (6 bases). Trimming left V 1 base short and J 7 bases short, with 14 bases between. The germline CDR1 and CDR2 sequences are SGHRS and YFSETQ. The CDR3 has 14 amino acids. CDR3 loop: CASSLTGLDVTQYF. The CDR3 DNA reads TGCGCCAGCAGCTTGACAGGGTTAGATGTGACCCAGTACTTC.

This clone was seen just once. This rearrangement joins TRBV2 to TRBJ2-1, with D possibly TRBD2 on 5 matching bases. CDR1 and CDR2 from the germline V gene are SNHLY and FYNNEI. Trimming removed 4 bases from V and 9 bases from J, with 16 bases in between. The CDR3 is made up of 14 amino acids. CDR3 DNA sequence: TGTGCCAGCAGTGTGGTTTCGGGGTCCAGTGAGCAGTTCTTC. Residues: CASSVVSGSSEQFF.

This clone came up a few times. The CDR3 bases are TGTGCCAGCAGCTCCGAATTGAGCGGGAACTACAATGAGCAGTTCTTC. Protein: CASSSELSGNYNEQFF. The chain has TRBV9 and TRBJ2-1, with 7 bases matching TRBD2. Germline trimming cut 4 bases from V and 3 bases from J; bases unmatched to any gene: 10. The CDR3 totals 16 residues. Germline V gene sequence: CDR1 SGDLS, CDR2 YYNGEE.